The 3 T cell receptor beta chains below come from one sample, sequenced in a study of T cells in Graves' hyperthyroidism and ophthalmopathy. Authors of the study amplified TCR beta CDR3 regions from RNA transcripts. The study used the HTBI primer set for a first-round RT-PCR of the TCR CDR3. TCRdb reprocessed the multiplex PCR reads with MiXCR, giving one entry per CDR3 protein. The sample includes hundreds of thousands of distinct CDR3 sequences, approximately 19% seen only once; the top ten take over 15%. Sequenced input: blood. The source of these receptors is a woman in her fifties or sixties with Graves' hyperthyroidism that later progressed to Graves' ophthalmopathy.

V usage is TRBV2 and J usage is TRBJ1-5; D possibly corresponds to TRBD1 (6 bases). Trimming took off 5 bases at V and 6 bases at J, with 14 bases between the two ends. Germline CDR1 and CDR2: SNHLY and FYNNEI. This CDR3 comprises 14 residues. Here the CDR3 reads CASSTPQGSQPQHF. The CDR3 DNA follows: TGTGCCAGCAGTACACCACAGGGCAGTCAGCCCCAGCATTTT.

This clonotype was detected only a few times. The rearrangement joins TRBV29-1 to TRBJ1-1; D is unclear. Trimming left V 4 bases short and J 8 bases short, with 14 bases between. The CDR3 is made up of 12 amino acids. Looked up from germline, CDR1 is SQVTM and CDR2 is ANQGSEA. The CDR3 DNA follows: TGCAGCGTTGGCGGAACTGGGCCCGAAGCTTTCTTT. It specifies CSVGGTGPEAFF.

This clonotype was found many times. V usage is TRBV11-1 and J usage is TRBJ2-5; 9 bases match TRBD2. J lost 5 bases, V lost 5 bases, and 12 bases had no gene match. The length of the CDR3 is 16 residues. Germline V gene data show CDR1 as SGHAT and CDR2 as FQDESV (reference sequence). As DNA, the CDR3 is TGTGCCAGCAGCCAGGGACTAGCCGGGAGAACGGAGACCCAGTACTTC. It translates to CASSQGLAGRTETQYF.